This TCR beta chain was identified during a study of cytomegalovirus exposure and HLA in healthy donors. Only in-frame clones appear in the TCRdb table, and some are missing; sequencing was by immunoSEQ multiplex PCR. This table holds 250,000 to 350,000 clones, just over 85% found once. The CDR3 has 21 amino acids. Germline CDR1 MDHEN, CDR2 SYDVKM. J was trimmed by 1 base and V by 6 bases; bases with no gene match: 25. The TCR was taken from a woman aged 18 to 35 in good health and CMV-seronegative. J is TRBJ2-7 and V is TRBV28, with TRBD1 identical over 9 bases. Sequenced material: PBMCs. The CDR3 loop is CASSPRMIGTGKGRKSYEQYF. The CDR3, as DNA: TGTGCCAGCAGCCCGAGAATGATTGGGACAGGGAAAGGTAGAAAATCCTACGAGCAGTACTTC.